The 3 T cell receptor beta chains below come from one sample, sequenced in a study of blood T cell repertoires in COVID-19. Clones were read by immunoSEQ multiplex PCR, and TCRdb kept only the in-frame ones, dropping some. The sample holds 150,000 to 250,000 clones, around 90% seen once. Material: PBMCs or T cells enriched from blood (not recorded which). These receptor sequences come from a woman aged 25-40 years who had recovered from COVID-19.

The table lists this clone with a count of one. The chain uses TRBV7-3 and TRBJ2-1; D may be TRBD1 (6 bases). The CDR3 covers 15 residues. The germline V gene encodes CDR1 SGHTA and CDR2 FQGTGA. V lost 0 bases and J lost 6, with 12 bases in between. The CDR3 is CASSLTALRGNEQFF. CDR3 DNA: TGTGCCAGCAGCTTAACAGCCCTCAGGGGCAATGAGCAGTTCTTC.

The chain carries TRBV6-5 and TRBJ2-5; 8 nucleotides align to TRBD1. Germline assignment: CDR1 MNHEY and CDR2 SVGAGI. This CDR3 has 15 amino acids. The trim removed 6 bases at V and 0 bases at J, leaving 6 bases unmatched. The DNA for the CDR3 is TGTGCCAGCAGGAGGACAGGGAATTACCAAGAGACCCAGTACTTC. This gives the protein CASRRTGNYQETQYF.

J is TRBJ1-3 and V is TRBV18, with TRBD1 matching over 11 bases. Trimming removed 5 bases from V and 3 bases from J; junction bases left unmatched: 6. The V gene's germline CDR1 is KGHSH and CDR2 LQKENI. This CDR3 spans 16 amino acids. The CDR3: CASSTGQGAFGNTIYF. The CDR3 DNA is TGTGCCAGCTCAACTGGACAGGGGGCATTTGGAAACACCATATATTTT. The full variable domain, in which reference TRBV18 and TRBJ1-3 provide the parts outside the CDR3, is NAGVMQNPRHLVRRRGQEARLRCSPMKGHSHVYWYRQLPEEGLKFMVYLQKENIIDESGMPKERFSAEFPKEGPSILRIQQVVRGDSAAYFCASSTGQGAFGNTIYFGEGSWLTVV.